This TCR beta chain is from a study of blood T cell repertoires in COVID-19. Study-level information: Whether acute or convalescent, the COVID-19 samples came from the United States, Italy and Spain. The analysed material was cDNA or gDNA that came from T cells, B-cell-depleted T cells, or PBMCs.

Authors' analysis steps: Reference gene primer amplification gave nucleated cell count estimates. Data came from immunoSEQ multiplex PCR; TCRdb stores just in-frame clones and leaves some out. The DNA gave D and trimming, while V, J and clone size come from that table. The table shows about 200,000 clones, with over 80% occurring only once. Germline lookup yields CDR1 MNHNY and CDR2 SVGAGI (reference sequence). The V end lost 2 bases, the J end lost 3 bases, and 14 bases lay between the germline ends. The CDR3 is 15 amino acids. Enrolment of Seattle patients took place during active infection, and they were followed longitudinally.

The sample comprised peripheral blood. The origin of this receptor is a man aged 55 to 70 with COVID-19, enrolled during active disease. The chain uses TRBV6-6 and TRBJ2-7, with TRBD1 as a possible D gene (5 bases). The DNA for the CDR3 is TGTGCCAGCAGTTACCCAGGGAATGGGGACTACGAGCAGTACTTC. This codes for CASSYPGNGDYEQYF.